These T cell receptor beta chains were read from a single sample in a study of spatial heterogeneity in lung cancer. TCRdb re-derived calls from the 5' RACE reads in MiXCR, one entry per CDR3 protein. The sample consists of approximately 66,000 distinct CDR3 sequences, approximately 6% of them appearing once. The sample consisted of PBMCs, taken at surgery. These receptors all come from a female donor with early-stage non-small cell lung cancer. Each CDR3 is given with its conserved first and last residue. The D gene is left open where the match is weak. Clone size is stated in some rows and not others, as once, few, many or a class when expanded.

j_call clone_size d_call v_call cdr3_aa cdr3_nt
TRBJ1-5 NA NA TRBV10-3 CAISRDRAQPQHF TGTGCCATCAGTCGGGATAGGGCACAGCCCCAGCATTTT
TRBJ1-3 few NA TRBV5-1 CASSLSTMAGNTIYF TGCGCCAGCAGCTTGTCTACAATGGCAGGAAACACCATATATTTT
TRBJ1-3 NA NA TRBV15 CATSREQAGTGNTIYF TGTGCCACCAGCAGAGAGCAGGCAGGTACAGGAAACACCATATATTTT
TRBJ2-4 NA TRBD1 TRBV3-1 CASSKQGLNSIQYF TGTGCCAGCAGCAAACAGGGGTTAAATAGCATTCAGTACTTC
TRBJ1-1 many NA TRBV28 CASSSLLNTEAFF TGTGCCAGCAGTTCTTTATTGAACACTGAAGCTTTCTTT
TRBJ2-3 many NA TRBV4-2 CASSQATGQGTDTQYF TGTGCCAGCAGCCAAGCCACCGGGCAGGGAACAGATACGCAGTATTTT
TRBJ1-3 few NA TRBV7-9 CASSLRGAAIYF TGTGCCAGCAGCTTAAGAGGGGCAGCCATATATTTT
TRBJ1-2 NA TRBD1 TRBV6-1 CASREGADFNYGYTF TGTGCCAGCAGGGAGGGGGCAGACTTCAACTATGGCTACACCTTC
TRBJ2-1 medium-sized NA TRBV7-9 CASSLERDEQFF TGTGCCAGCAGCTTAGAGCGGGATGAGCAGTTCTTC
TRBJ2-1 NA NA TRBV29-1 CSVPLSYEQFF TGCAGCGTTCCCCTCTCGTATGAGCAGTTCTTC
TRBJ1-5 few TRBD1 TRBV10-3 CAISNHNRGLGNQPQHF TGTGCCATCAGTAATCACAACAGGGGGCTAGGAAATCAGCCCCAGCATTTT
TRBJ2-1 many NA TRBV10-3 CAISASTFRSYNEQFF TGTGCCATCAGTGCAAGTACCTTCCGCTCCTACAATGAGCAGTTCTTC
TRBJ1-1 many NA TRBV6-5 CASSYSEGSTEAFF TGTGCCAGCAGTTACTCAGAGGGGTCCACTGAAGCTTTCTTT
TRBJ2-5 NA NA TRBV6-5 CASKNSYPGQGWKTQYF TGTGCCAGTAAGAACTCCTATCCAGGGCAGGGGTGGAAGACCCAGTACTTC
TRBJ1-1 NA NA TRBV3-1 CASSQGGANTEAFF TGTGCCAGCAGCCAAGGTGGGGCGAACACTGAAGCTTTCTTT
TRBJ1-2 few NA TRBV5-1 CASSPLALDYGYTF TGCGCCAGCAGCCCGCTGGCTCTTGACTATGGCTACACCTTC
TRBJ1-2 few TRBD1 TRBV20-1 CSAPLDRGRTLEGYTF TGCAGTGCTCCTCTCGACAGGGGGCGGACCCTTGAAGGCTACACCTTC
TRBJ2-2 many TRBD2 TRBV7-8 CASSLESGRANTGELFF TGTGCCAGCAGCTTAGAAAGCGGGAGGGCCAACACCGGGGAGCTGTTTTTT
TRBJ2-3 few TRBD1 TRBV11-3 CASSHGQARDTQYF TGTGCCAGCAGCCACGGACAGGCAAGAGATACGCAGTATTTT
TRBJ1-1 many NA TRBV7-9 CASSLGANMNTEAFF TGTGCCAGCAGCTTGGGGGCCAACATGAACACTGAAGCTTTCTTT
TRBJ1-1 NA TRBD1 TRBV11-1 CASSLGTGSPLGNTEAFF TGTGCCAGCAGCTTGGGGACAGGGAGTCCCTTGGGGAACACTGAAGCTTTCTTT
TRBJ1-2 few NA TRBV5-1 CASSLEAGGGYTF TGCGCCAGCAGCTTGGAGGCGGGAGGAGGCTACACCTTC
TRBJ2-3 many NA TRBV11-2 CASSPRWEADTQYF TGTGCCAGCAGCCCGAGGTGGGAAGCAGATACGCAGTATTTT
TRBJ2-3 NA TRBD2 TRBV6-1 CASSEPGLAADTQYF TGTGCCAGCAGTGAGCCGGGACTAGCTGCAGATACGCAGTATTTT
TRBJ2-5 NA NA TRBV27 CASSLQGRGETQYF TGTGCCAGCAGTTTACAGGGAAGGGGGGAGACCCAGTACTTC
TRBJ2-1 NA TRBD1 TRBV6-5 CASERTGTYNEQFF TGTGCCAGCGAACGGACAGGGACCTACAATGAGCAGTTCTTC
TRBJ1-1 few TRBD1 TRBV5-5 CASSLSPGTGGAFF TGTGCCAGCAGCTTGTCCCCCGGGACAGGGGGAGCTTTCTTT
TRBJ2-7 few NA TRBV5-1 CASSLEGNEQYF TGCGCCAGCAGCTTGGAGGGTAACGAGCAGTACTTC
TRBJ1-2 NA NA TRBV6-6 CASSDEDTERGYTF TGTGCCAGCAGTGACGAGGACACGGAAAGGGGCTACACCTTC
TRBJ2-6 NA NA TRBV11-3 CASSLGAGVAGANVLTF TGTGCCAGCAGCTTAGGGGCCGGGGTTGCCGGGGCCAACGTCCTGACTTTC
TRBJ2-2 many NA TRBV2 CASSVGSFSNTGELFF TGTGCCAGCAGTGTCGGATCGTTCTCGAACACCGGGGAGCTGTTTTTT
TRBJ2-5 NA NA TRBV12-3/TRBV12-4 CASSLGRPETQYF TGTGCCAGCAGTTTAGGACGCCCGGAGACACAGTACTTC
TRBJ2-5 many NA TRBV5-6 CASSLDLSQETQYF TGTGCCAGCAGCTTGGATCTGAGCCAAGAGACCCAGTACTTC
TRBJ1-2 NA TRBD1 TRBV5-1 CASMERTGENGYTF TGCGCCAGCATGGAAAGGACAGGAGAGAATGGCTACACCTTC
TRBJ1-1 NA NA TRBV10-1 CASSLGTGEAFF TGCGCCAGCAGTTTGGGGACCGGTGAAGCTTTCTTT
TRBJ2-1 many NA TRBV10-3 CAISPYPYNEQFF TGTGCCATCAGTCCCTACCCCTACAATGAGCAGTTCTTC
TRBJ2-7 many TRBD2 TRBV6-5 CASTREGLYEQYF TGTGCCAGCACCCGGGAGGGCCTCTACGAGCAGTACTTC
TRBJ2-1 few NA TRBV2 CASSWDADNEQFF TGTGCCAGCAGCTGGGACGCCGACAATGAGCAGTTCTTC
TRBJ1-3 many NA TRBV10-1 CASSEFHSGNTIYF TGCGCCAGCAGTGAATTCCACTCTGGAAACACCATATATTTT
TRBJ1-3 many NA TRBV11-2 CASSFRRNTIYF TGTGCCAGCAGCTTTCGGCGAAACACCATATATTTT
TRBJ1-5 many NA TRBV19 CASSIRDGMRNQPQHF TGTGCCAGTAGTATTAGGGACGGGATGCGCAATCAGCCCCAGCATTTT
TRBJ2-3 many NA TRBV7-2 CASSHRTDTQYF TGTGCCAGCAGCCACCGGACAGATACGCAGTATTTT
TRBJ2-1 many TRBD2 TRBV20-1 CSARDPSGYNEQFF TGCAGTGCTAGAGACCCTAGCGGATACAATGAGCAGTTCTTC
TRBJ1-2 NA TRBD1 TRBV7-9 CASSPGTGECSF TGTGCCAGCAGCCCCGGGACAGGGGAGTGCTCCTTC
TRBJ1-5 few NA TRBV6-6 CASSYVGDQPQHF TGTGCCAGCAGTTACGTAGGGGATCAGCCCCAGCATTTT